Many counts were recorded for the clone carrying this T cell receptor (beta chain). The antigen is undetermined. Individual cDNA molecules carried attached unique molecular identifiers. From the 5' RACE reads, TCRdb called clonotypes with MiXCR, one entry per CDR3 protein. The sample contains 55,000 to 65,000 distinct CDR3 sequences, roughly 12% of which appear only once. V was shortened by 2 bases and J by 5 bases, with 16 bases between the two germline ends. The CDR3 is 15 amino acids. Germline V gene data show CDR1 as KGHSH and CDR2 as LQKENI. This record comes from a study of early T cells in non-severe SARS-CoV-2 infection. Overall study: Sequenced bulk RNA came from whole blood that was unsorted, and chains were unpaired.

The study's findings and limits: The VDJdb matching leaned toward anti-spike CD8 responses and overlooked private and CD4 specificities.

Sequenced material: whole blood, taken at baseline. The TCR was taken from an adult who was a healthcare worker with PCR-confirmed SARS-CoV-2 infection or an uninfected control (not recorded which). The chain recombines TRBV18 with TRBJ2-7, with a possible D match to TRBD1 (6 bases). CDR3 in amino acids: CASSPTGISLDEQYF. The CDR3, as DNA: TGTGCCAGCTCACCAACAGGGATTAGTCTCGACGAGCAGTACTTC.